The 30 T cell receptor beta chains below come from one sample, sequenced in a study of CD8+ T cells in alopecia areata. RNA, once extracted, was reverse transcribed into cDNA for use as the sequencing template. Some clones are missing from TCRdb's copy, which holds only in-frame ones; the method was immunoSEQ multiplex PCR. The table has about 200,000 clones, 45% to 70% seen once. Sequencing was done on a sample of CD8+ T cells sorted from blood. The receptor source for this set is a human donor in good health.

The rearrangement joins TRBV6-5 to TRBJ2-1, with 7 bases aligning to TRBD1. Trimming took 5 bases from V and 3 from J; bases not matched to a gene: 7. Germline loops: CDR1 MNHEY, CDR2 SVGAGI. The CDR3 totals 15 residues. This CDR3 is CASSPGGPFYNEQFF. CDR3 bases: TGTGCCAGCAGTCCAGGGGGTCCGTTCTACAATGAGCAGTTCTTC.

The chain links TRBV27 to TRBJ1-6; D not resolved. This CDR3 is built from 14 residues. The ends were cut back, 2 bases at V and 6 bases at J, with 8 bases in the middle. CDR1 MNHEY and CDR2 SMNVEV come from the germline V gene (reference sequence). The CDR3 coding sequence is TGTGCCAGCAGTTTAATCGGTTTTAATTCACCCCTCCACTTT. Protein: CASSLIGFNSPLHF.

This clone has just one count. This CDR3 is also generated by other DNA sequences in the sample. The V call is TRBV13, the J call TRBJ1-5; D might be TRBD1 (5 bases). V was trimmed by 1 base and J by 6 bases, leaving 7 bases between them. CDR1 and CDR2 from the germline V gene are PRHDT and FYEKMQ (reference sequence). The CDR3 has 13 residues. The CDR3: CASSLAGGQPQHF. For the CDR3, the DNA is TGTGCCAGCAGCTTAGCCGGGGGTCAGCCCCAGCATTTT. Together with reference TRBV13 and TRBJ1-5, the CDR3 gives the full variable domain: AAGVIQSPRHLIKEKRETATLKCYPIPRHDTVYWYQQGPGQDPQFLISFYEKMQSDKGSIPDRFSAQQFSDYHSELNMSSLELGDSALYFCASSLAGGQPQHFGDGTRLSIL.

This clone has only one observation. This chain links TRBV29-1 with TRBJ2-1; 14 bases line up with TRBD2. The germline gives CDR1 SQVTM, CDR2 ANQGSEA. V lost 3 bases to trimming and J lost 2 bases; unmatched junction nucleotides: 6. The CDR3 spans 17 residues. The CDR3 DNA is TGCAGCGTTGAGGGACTAGCGGGGGCCCACACCTACAATGAGCAGTTCTTC. It is translated as CSVEGLAGAHTYNEQFF.

This chain uses TRBV5-1 with TRBJ2-7; weak D call: TRBD1 (5 bases). CDR1 SGHRS and CDR2 YFSETQ come from the germline V gene. Trimming pared 0 bases from V and 2 bases from J, leaving 9 bases between. The CDR3 covers 14 residues. CDR3 nucleotides: TGCGCCAGCAGCTTGGCAGGGTGGACCTACGAGCAGTACTTC. Translated, it gives CASSLAGWTYEQYF.

The chain combines TRBV19 with TRBJ2-7; 7 bases agree with TRBD1. Trimming at V came to 0 bases and at J to 2 bases, leaving 4 bases not matched to a gene. Germline V lookup: CDR1 LNHDA, CDR2 SQIVND (reference sequence). The CDR3 contains 15 residues. The CDR3 DNA reads TGTGCCAGTAGTATAGATCAAGGACAGGCCTACGAGCAGTACTTC. Residues: CASSIDQGQAYEQYF.

The CDR3 DNA reads TGTGCCAGCAGCTTACCTACAGGATATTACAATGAGCAGTTCTTC. Translated: CASSLPTGYYNEQFF. This chain joins TRBV11-1 and TRBJ2-1, with a tentative D call TRBD1 (5 bases). V was clipped by 2 bases and J by 4 bases, with 12 bases between them. This CDR3 has 15 residues. Germline CDR1 and CDR2: SGHAT and FQDESV (reference sequence). Together with reference TRBV11-1 and TRBJ2-1, the CDR3 gives the full variable domain: EAEVAQSPRYKITEKSQAVAFWCDPISGHATLYWYRQILGQGPELLVQFQDESVVDDSQLPKDRFSAERLKGVDSTLKIQPAELGDSAMYLCASSLPTGYYNEQFFGPGTRLTVL.

The chain recombines TRBV7-9 with TRBJ1-2, with D hard to call. Trimming took off 5 bases at V and 3 bases at J, with 19 bases between the two ends. This CDR3 spans 16 amino acids. Germline values: CDR1 SEHNR, CDR2 FQNEAQ (reference sequence). The DNA for the CDR3 is TGTGCCAGCAGCCCCGCCTTTGAGAGAGAGGACTATGGCTACACCTTC. Its protein product is CASSPAFEREDYGYTF.

This clone was observed a handful of times. The chain couples TRBV29-1 to TRBJ2-3; D perhaps matches TRBD2 (5 bases). CDR1 and CDR2 (germline): SQVTM, ANQGSEA. This CDR3 is built from 13 residues. V was cut by 7 bases and J by 3 bases, with 14 bases left in between. The CDR3 sequence is CSASASGTDTQYF. As DNA, the CDR3 is TGCAGCGCCTCGGCCTCGGGGACAGATACGCAGTATTTT.

The rearrangement uses TRBV15 and TRBJ2-7, with D perhaps matching TRBD1 or TRBD2 (5 bases each). V lost 0 bases and J lost 4, with 16 bases in between. The germline CDR1 and CDR2 sequences are LNHNV and YYDKDF (reference sequence). The CDR3 length is 16 residues. The CDR3 sequence is CATSRETVGVLYEQYF. For the CDR3, the DNA is TGTGCCACCAGCAGAGAGACAGTCGGGGTCCTTTACGAGCAGTACTTC.

The chain carries TRBV9 and TRBJ1-2, with 9 bases fitting TRBD1. In germline, CDR1 is SGDLS, CDR2 YYNGEE. The V and J ends lost 3 bases and 3 bases, in that order; junction bases with no gene match: 3. The CDR3 contains 14 residues. CDR3: CASSETGGHYGYTF. CDR3 bases: TGTGCCAGCAGCGAAACAGGGGGCCACTATGGCTACACCTTC.

The V and J genes are TRBV27 and TRBJ1-1; D remains unclear. Trimming pared 6 bases from V and 2 bases from J, leaving 13 bases between. CDR1 and CDR2 (germline): MNHEY, SMNVEV (reference sequence). This CDR3 has 14 amino acids. DNA for the CDR3: TGTGCCAGCAGCTCCCTAAAGGCAAACACTGAAGCTTTCTTT. It translates to CASSSLKANTEAFF.

This sequence joins TRBV11-1 and TRBJ1-1; no firm D call. The germline CDR1 and CDR2 sequences are SGHAT and FQDESV (reference sequence). The CDR3 covers 14 residues. V lost 5 bases to trimming and J lost 1 base, with 11 bases between them. CDR3 coding DNA: TGTGCCAGCAGCCCGTGGGCAGGGAACACTGAAGCTTTCTTT. It yields the protein CASSPWAGNTEAFF.

V is TRBV13 and J is TRBJ1-6; D unresolved. Germline lookup yields CDR1 PRHDT and CDR2 FYEKMQ (reference sequence). With 2 bases removed from V and 7 bases from J, the gap between germline ends came to 12 bases. This CDR3 comprises 15 residues. The CDR3 bases are TGTGCCAGCAGCTTACGGTCTACGGCCAATTCACCCCTCCACTTT. Protein sequence: CASSLRSTANSPLHF.

This clone was seen once. The CDR3 DNA reads TGCGCCAGCAGCCAAGACAGGAGGAACTATGGCTACACCTTC. Translation gives CASSQDRRNYGYTF. The chain employs TRBV4-1 and TRBJ1-2; no definite D call. V gave up 0 bases and J gave up 2 bases, with 7 bases separating them. The germline gives CDR1 MGHRA, CDR2 YSYEKL. CDR3 length: 14 amino acids.

To note about this clone: The junction does not match germline at one end; this may be a read error. The chain recombines TRBV5-6 with TRBJ2-3; weak D call: TRBD1 (6 bases). This CDR3 has 14 amino acids. Germline CDR1 reads SGHDT; CDR2 reads YYEEEE. The CDR3 nucleotides read TGTGCCAGCAACTTGGGGGCTAGCACAGATACGCAGTATTTT. Residues: CASNLGASTDTQYF.

The rearrangement links TRBV27 to TRBJ2-1; D ambiguous. V was cut by 3 bases and J by 1 base, with 4 bases left in between. From germline, CDR1 is MNHEY and CDR2 SMNVEV (reference sequence). This CDR3 has 13 amino acids. CDR3 sequence: CASSLGSYNEQFF. In nucleotides, the CDR3 is TGTGCCAGCAGTTTGGGGTCCTACAATGAGCAGTTCTTC.

This rearrangement joins TRBV29-1 to TRBJ2-7, with D possibly TRBD1 on 6 matching bases. CDR3 length equals 14 residues. The V end lost 7 bases, the J end lost 0 bases, and 16 bases lay between the germline ends. In germline, CDR1 is SQVTM, CDR2 ANQGSEA. For the CDR3, the DNA is TGCAGCGCCTTAGGGGGATTGAGCTCCTACGAGCAGTACTTC. This sequence encodes CSALGGLSSYEQYF.

The chain joins TRBV4-1 to TRBJ2-2; a possible D gene is TRBD1 (5 bases). Germline loops: CDR1 MGHRA, CDR2 YSYEKL. CDR3 length: 13 amino acids. The V gene lost 4 bases and the J gene lost 5 bases, with 8 bases spanning the gap. As DNA, the CDR3 is TGCGCCAGCAGCCGCAGGGATACCGGGGAGCTGTTTTTT. It encodes CASSRRDTGELFF.

This chain connects TRBV9 to TRBJ2-7; no clear D gene. This CDR3 has 13 amino acids. Germline CDR1 SGDLS, CDR2 YYNGEE. Trimming took off 0 bases at V and 7 bases at J, with 11 bases between the two ends. CDR3 sequence reads: CASSVGSSSEQYF. The CDR3 DNA follows: TGTGCCAGCAGCGTAGGGTCATCGTCTGAGCAGTACTTC.

The V gene is TRBV7-9, the J gene TRBJ2-7; D gene unclear. The CDR3 has 14 amino acids. Germline-derived CDR1 and CDR2 are SEHNR and FQNEAQ (reference sequence). Deletions cut 0 bases from V and 6 bases from J, with 12 bases between. Here the CDR3 reads CASSLALRWGEQYF. The CDR3 region has the DNA TGTGCCAGCAGCTTAGCACTCCGTTGGGGCGAGCAGTACTTC.

This clone appeared a few times. This chain links TRBV27 with TRBJ2-7; no clear D. V gave up 6 bases and J gave up 1 base, with 13 bases separating them. CDR3 size: 14 residues. In germline, CDR1 is MNHEY, CDR2 SMNVEV (reference sequence). CDR3 nucleotide sequence: TGTGCCAGCAGAGGTTGGGTCAGTTCCTACGAGCAGTACTTC. As protein: CASRGWVSSYEQYF.

The sample holds one count of this clone. V gene TRBV5-1 combines with J gene TRBJ1-1; the D gene is possibly TRBD1 (6 bases). The V end lost 2 bases, the J end lost 0 bases, and 8 bases lay between the germline ends. Looked up from germline, CDR1 is SGHRS and CDR2 is YFSETQ. This CDR3 has 14 residues. Here the CDR3 DNA reads TGCGCCAGCAGCTTCGGGGGGCTGAACACTGAAGCTTTCTTT. It encodes CASSFGGLNTEAFF.

The rearrangement links TRBV9 to TRBJ2-2; D unclear. Trimming left V 4 bases short and J 1 base short, with 17 bases between. The CDR3 loop spans 17 amino acids. Germline assignment: CDR1 SGDLS and CDR2 YYNGEE. This chain's CDR3 is CASSSSQKGGNTGELFF. CDR3 bases: TGTGCCAGCAGCTCCTCACAGAAGGGTGGGAACACCGGGGAGCTGTTTTTT.

This rearrangement joins TRBV6-5 to TRBJ1-3; no clear D gene. The CDR3 has 13 amino acids. The germline CDR1 and CDR2 sequences are MNHEY and SVGAGI. V lost 5 bases, J lost 0 bases, and 5 bases lay in between. Here the CDR3 DNA reads TGTGCCAGCAGTCCTAGCTCTGGAAACACCATATATTTT. It is translated as CASSPSSGNTIYF.

The chain is built from TRBV25-1 and TRBJ2-5, with D maybe TRBD2 (6 bases). The CDR3 is 14 residues long. Germline CDR1 MGHDK, CDR2 SYGVNS. V dropped 3 bases and J dropped 5 bases, with 13 bases sitting between them. CDR3 protein: CASSESGEAETQYF. CDR3 in DNA: TGTGCCAGCAGTGAGTCCGGGGAGGCGGAGACCCAGTACTTC.

This clone was recorded once. In DNA, the CDR3 is TGCAGCGTTGAAGGGTCGGACGGAGGGATCGCCTATGGCTACACCTTC. Translated: CSVEGSDGGIAYGYTF. V is TRBV29-1 and J is TRBJ1-2; D unresolved. This CDR3 is built from 16 residues. Germline lookup yields CDR1 SQVTM and CDR2 ANQGSEA. Trimming removed 1 base from V and 4 bases from J, with 19 bases in between.

The V gene is TRBV18, the J gene TRBJ1-6, with D hard to call. Germline loops: CDR1 KGHSH, CDR2 LQKENI. The V gene lost 2 bases and the J gene lost 7 bases, with 18 bases spanning the gap. This CDR3 is 17 amino acids long. CDR3 loop: CASSPLVLRLGNSPLHF. For the CDR3, the DNA is TGTGCCAGCTCACCATTGGTTTTAAGACTGGGAAATTCACCCCTCCACTTT.

This clone showed up just once. The V and J genes are TRBV7-9 and TRBJ1-2; possibly TRBD1 for D (5 bases). Trimming cost V 4 bases and J 4 bases, with 25 bases left between them. CDR1 and CDR2 (germline): SEHNR, FQNEAQ (reference sequence). There are 18 residues in the CDR3. In nucleotides, the CDR3 is TGTGCCAGCAGCTCGCTGAGGAAGGTGTGGGGCTTAGGCTATGGCTACACCTTC. Protein sequence: CASSSLRKVWGLGYGYTF.

The chain links TRBV4-1 to TRBJ1-2; tentative D call: TRBD1 (5 bases). V lost 2 bases and J 1 base, leaving 11 bases between the germline ends. This CDR3 spans 15 amino acids. Germline V gives CDR1 MGHRA, CDR2 YSYEKL. The CDR3 sequence is CASSQSQGHNYGYTF. DNA of the CDR3: TGCGCCAGCAGCCAAAGTCAGGGCCATAACTATGGCTACACCTTC.